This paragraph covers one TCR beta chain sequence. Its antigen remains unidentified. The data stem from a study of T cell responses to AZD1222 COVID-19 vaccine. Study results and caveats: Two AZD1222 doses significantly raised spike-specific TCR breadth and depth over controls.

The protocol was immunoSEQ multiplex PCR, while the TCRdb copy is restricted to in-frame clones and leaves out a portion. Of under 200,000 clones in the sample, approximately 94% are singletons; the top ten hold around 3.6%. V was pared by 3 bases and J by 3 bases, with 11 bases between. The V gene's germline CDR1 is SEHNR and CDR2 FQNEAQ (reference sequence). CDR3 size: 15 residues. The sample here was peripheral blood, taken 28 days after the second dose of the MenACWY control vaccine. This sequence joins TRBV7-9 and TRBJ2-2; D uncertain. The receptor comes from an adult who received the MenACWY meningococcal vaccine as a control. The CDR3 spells CASSFDFYYTGELFF. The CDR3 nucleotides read TGTGCCAGCAGCTTCGACTTTTACTACACCGGGGAGCTGTTTTTT.